These T cell receptor beta chains were read from a single sample in a study of blood T cell repertoires in COVID-19. The repertoire was sequenced with immunoSEQ multiplex PCR; TCRdb's copy has only in-frame clones and lacks some. Of 120,000 to 150,000 clones in the sample, about 90% were seen once. Sequences were obtained from peripheral blood. The receptors come from a woman older than 75 with acute or convalescent COVID-19. Each CDR3 is given with its conserved first and last residue. A D gene is named only where the DNA matches it firmly. Part of the rows lack a size; the others show once, few, many or a class for expanded clones.

D gene,V gene,J gene,clone size,CDR3 length,CDR3 DNA,CDR3 protein
TRBD2,TRBV29-1,TRBJ2-1,NA,13,TGCAGCGTACGGGGGGGGAGGTACAATGAGCAGTTCTTC,CSVRGGRYNEQFF
TRBD2,TRBV3-1/TRBV3-2,TRBJ2-5,NA,16,TGTGCCAGCAGCCAGCTTACTAGCGGGGGCCAAGAGACCCAGTACTTC,CASSQLTSGGQETQYF
NA,TRBV19,TRBJ1-5,few,14,TGTGCCAGTAAGATGGCAAATAGCAATCAGCCCCAGCATTTT,CASKMANSNQPQHF
NA,TRBV9,TRBJ1-3,NA,15,TGTGCCAGCAGCGCACAGGGTAGCTCTGGAAACACCATATATTTT,CASSAQGSSGNTIYF
TRBD2,TRBV28,TRBJ2-7,once,16,TGTGCCAGCAGCGCTCCACCCGGGACTAGCTCCTACGAGCAGTACTTC,CASSAPPGTSSYEQYF
NA,TRBV5-5,TRBJ2-7,once,13,TGTGCCAGCAGCTTAGTACGGGCCTACGAGCAGTACTTC,CASSLVRAYEQYF
TRBD1,TRBV19,TRBJ2-2,NA,15,TGTGCCAGTAGCGAGACAGGGTTGGGGACCGGGGAGCTGTTTTTT,CASSETGLGTGELFF
NA,TRBV5-1,TRBJ2-5,NA,15,TGCGCCAGCAGCCTAGGGGTATTCTCCCAAGAGACCCAGTACTTC,CASSLGVFSQETQYF
TRBD1,TRBV5-1,TRBJ1-6,NA,15,TGCGCCAGCAGCTTGGGTCCAGGGGGCATTTCACCCCTCCACTTT,CASSLGPGGISPLHF
NA,TRBV7-9,TRBJ1-1,NA,15,TGTGCCAGCAGCTTCTACGACAGGAGGACCGCTGAAGCTTTCTTT,CASSFYDRRTAEAFF
TRBD1,TRBV3-1/TRBV3-2,TRBJ2-7,NA,18,TGTGCCAGCAGCCAAGATTTCGGCGGTACAGGGGGCTCCTACGAGCAGTACTTC,CASSQDFGGTGGSYEQYF
NA,TRBV6-2/TRBV6-3,TRBJ1-3,NA,15,TGTGCCAGCAGTTACGCAACAGCCTCTGGAAACACCATATATTTT,CASSYATASGNTIYF
NA,TRBV11-2,TRBJ2-3,NA,13,TGTGCCAGCAGCTTGGCTGGCACAGATACGCAGTATTTT,CASSLAGTDTQYF
NA,TRBV19,TRBJ1-1,once,16,TGTGCCAGTAGCCCCGGGGGGGCGCAGGGGAACACTGAAGCTTTCTTT,CASSPGGAQGNTEAFF
TRBD1,TRBV10-3,TRBJ1-6,few,14,TGTGCCATCAGTGCACAGGGGGCCCTTTCACCCCTCCACTTT,CAISAQGALSPLHF
TRBD1,TRBV3-1/TRBV3-2,TRBJ1-5,NA,14,TGTGCCAGCAGCCAATGGACAGGGAGCCAGCCCCAGCATTTT,CASSQWTGSQPQHF
NA,TRBV14,TRBJ2-2,NA,17,TGTGCCAGCAGCCCCTCCCGGGGGGCGCGGGTGGCCGGGGAGCTGTTTTTT,CASSPSRGARVAGELFF
NA,TRBV7-9,TRBJ1-4,NA,12,TGTGCCAGCAGCTTAACTTCGAGCAAACTGTTTTTT,CASSLTSSKLFF
NA,TRBV15,TRBJ1-1,NA,14,TGTGCCACCAGCAGTCCCACAGTAAGCACTGAAGCTTTCTTT,CATSSPTVSTEAFF
NA,TRBV15,TRBJ1-5,NA,14,TGTGCCACCAGCCATCCTACGGGGGACCAGCCCCAGCATTTT,CATSHPTGDQPQHF
TRBD1,TRBV6-5,TRBJ1-1,few,13,TGTGCCAGCAGTTACGGGACAGTATATGAAGCTTTCTTT,CASSYGTVYEAFF
NA,TRBV20-1,TRBJ2-5,NA,14,TGCAGTGCTAGTAAGGTGGGGCAGGGTGAGACCCAGTACTTC,CSASKVGQGETQYF
TRBD2,TRBV5-4,TRBJ2-1,NA,15,TGTGCCAGCACCCTCGGTGGGGGGGGCTACAATGAGCAGTTCTTC,CASTLGGGGYNEQFF
NA,TRBV19,TRBJ1-5,NA,14,TGTGCCAGTAGTCTAACAGGGTTCGATCAGCCCCAGCATTTT,CASSLTGFDQPQHF
NA,TRBV11-3,TRBJ2-3,NA,14,TGTGCCAGCAGCTTCTCTTATAGCACAGATACGCAGTATTTT,CASSFSYSTDTQYF
NA,TRBV19,TRBJ1-4,NA,14,TGTGCCACCGGCTCACGGGCAACTAATGAAAAACTGTTTTTT,CATGSRATNEKLFF
NA,TRBV6-5,TRBJ2-2,NA,13,TGTGCCATTTGGGGGGTGAACACCGGGGAGCTGTTTTTT,CAIWGVNTGELFF
TRBD1,TRBV11-2,TRBJ1-2,once,13,TGTGCCAGCAGCTGGGACAGGAACTATGGCTACACCTTC,CASSWDRNYGYTF
NA,TRBV29-1,TRBJ2-2,NA,14,TGCAGCGTTGAAGGGGGGCGAGGGACCGGGGAGCTGTTTTTT,CSVEGGRGTGELFF
TRBD1,TRBV12-5,TRBJ2-3,NA,15,TGTGCTAGTGGCCCCGACAGGGGGCTCGCAGATACGCAGTATTTT,CASGPDRGLADTQYF
NA,TRBV18,TRBJ1-1,NA,15,TGTGCCAGCTCACCCTCAGACAGCGTTAACACTGAAGCTTTCTTT,CASSPSDSVNTEAFF
NA,TRBV30,TRBJ1-3,once,14,TGTGCCTGCCGGGACGGGAGCTCTGGAAACACCATATATTTT,CACRDGSSGNTIYF
NA,TRBV10-3,TRBJ2-7,once,14,TGTGCCATCAGTGAGCGGGACTTTCTATACGAGCAGTACTTC,CAISERDFLYEQYF
TRBD2,TRBV27,TRBJ2-3,NA,17,TGTGCCAGCAGTTTATCCATCTGGACTAGCGGGGCAGATACGCAGTATTTT,CASSLSIWTSGADTQYF
TRBD1,TRBV24-1,TRBJ2-2,NA,15,TGTGCCACCAGTGATCCGGGACAGGGGACCGGGGAGCTGTTTTTT,CATSDPGQGTGELFF
NA,TRBV10-1,TRBJ2-7,NA,12,TGCGCCAGCAGTGCCAGCCTAGTCGGGCAGTACTTC,CASSASLVGQYF
TRBD1,TRBV18,TRBJ2-7,few,13,TGTGCCAGCTCACCAAGGCAGGGGGACGAGCAGTACTTC,CASSPRQGDEQYF
TRBD1,TRBV30,TRBJ1-5,NA,13,TGTGCCTGGGAGACAGGGGGCGGGCAGCCCCAGCATTTT,CAWETGGGQPQHF
NA,TRBV7-2,TRBJ2-1,NA,13,TGTGCCAGCAGCCCCCTCTCGGTCAATGAGCAGTTCTTC,CASSPLSVNEQFF
NA,TRBV7-3,TRBJ2-1,NA,11,TGTGCCAGCAGCTCAGGGGTTGAGCAGTTCTTC,CASSSGVEQFF
TRBD1,TRBV6-2/TRBV6-3,TRBJ1-1,NA,13,TGTGCCAGCCGCCTAGGGGGCGAAACTGAAGCTTTCTTT,CASRLGGETEAFF
NA,TRBV6-5,TRBJ1-1,NA,15,TGTGCCAGCAGTCGGACGGGACTACAGAACACTGAAGCTTTCTTT,CASSRTGLQNTEAFF
NA,TRBV6-5,TRBJ1-5,NA,13,TGTGCCAGCAGGCAGGGGCCGTCTCAGCCCCAGCATTTT,CASRQGPSQPQHF
NA,TRBV7-3,TRBJ2-5,once,15,TGTGCCAGCAGCTTCCGGCGGGGGCGCCAAGAGACCCAGTACTTC,CASSFRRGRQETQYF
NA,TRBV5-8,TRBJ1-2,NA,14,TGTGCCAGCAGCTTTGACAGGTCGATAAAAGGCTACACCTTC,CASSFDRSIKGYTF
TRBD1,TRBV7-6,TRBJ1-5,NA,15,TGTGCCAGCAGCTTCGGGACAGCCCCCAATCAGCCCCAGCATTTT,CASSFGTAPNQPQHF
TRBD1,TRBV7-9,TRBJ1-6,NA,13,TGTGCCAGCAGCCCGACAGGGAATTCACCCCTCCACTTT,CASSPTGNSPLHF
NA,TRBV4-3,TRBJ1-5,NA,14,TGCGCCAGCAGCCAAGAGGTAGGGGTGCAGCCCCAGCATTTT,CASSQEVGVQPQHF
NA,TRBV7-8,TRBJ1-6,NA,17,TGTGCCAGCAGCCTACTTCCAGGGAACTCCTATAATTCACCCCTCCACTTT,CASSLLPGNSYNSPLHF
NA,TRBV6-1,TRBJ2-7,NA,14,TGTGCCAGCAGTGAAGCTGTCAGCGTGGTTCGGCAGTACTTC,CASSEAVSVVRQYF
TRBD1,TRBV6-2/TRBV6-3,TRBJ2-7,NA,14,TGTGCCAGCAGTTACCTGGACAGGGGGCGAGAGCAGTACTTC,CASSYLDRGREQYF
TRBD1,TRBV5-4,TRBJ1-1,NA,17,TGTGCCAGCAGCCCCGGACAGGGGGCCTGGCGGAACACTGAAGCTTTCTTT,CASSPGQGAWRNTEAFF
NA,TRBV18,TRBJ1-2,few,14,TGTGCCAGCTCACCATCCACAGGGTACTATGGCTACACCTTC,CASSPSTGYYGYTF
NA,TRBV27,TRBJ1-2,few,14,TGTGCCAGCAGTCCCAACATGAATACCTATGGCTACACCTTC,CASSPNMNTYGYTF
NA,TRBV18,TRBJ2-7,NA,15,TGTGCCAGCTCACTAACGAGGGGGAATGTATACGAGCAGTACTTC,CASSLTRGNVYEQYF